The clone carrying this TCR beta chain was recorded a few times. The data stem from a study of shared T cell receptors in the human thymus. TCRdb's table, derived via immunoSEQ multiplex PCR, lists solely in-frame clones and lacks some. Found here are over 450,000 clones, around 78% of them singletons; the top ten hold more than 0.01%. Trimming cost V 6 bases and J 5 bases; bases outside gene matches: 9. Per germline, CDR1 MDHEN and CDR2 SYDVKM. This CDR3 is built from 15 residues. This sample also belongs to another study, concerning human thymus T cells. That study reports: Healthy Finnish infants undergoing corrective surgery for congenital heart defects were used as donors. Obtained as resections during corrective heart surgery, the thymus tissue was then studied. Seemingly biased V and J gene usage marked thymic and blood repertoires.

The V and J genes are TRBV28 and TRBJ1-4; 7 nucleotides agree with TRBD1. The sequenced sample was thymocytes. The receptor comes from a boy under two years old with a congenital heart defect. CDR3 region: CASSPDRARNEKLFF. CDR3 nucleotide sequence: TGTGCCAGCAGCCCAGACAGGGCCCGGAATGAAAAACTGTTTTTT.